This T cell receptor (beta chain) was sequenced during a study of response to subunit inactivated influenza vaccine. The CDR3 covers 15 residues. Trimming removed 3 bases at V and 8 bases at J, with 16 bases between. General observations from the study: Authors proposed each seasonal influenza vaccination draws in few new T cells.

A single record per CDR3 protein comes from TCRdb applying MiXCR to the RT-PCR reads. Among hundreds of thousands of distinct CDR3 sequences listed, about 18% were seen once. Worth noting for this clonotype: Its antigen is as yet unknown.

The chain has TRBV12-3 or TRBV12-4 and TRBJ2-2, with a possible D match to TRBD2 (5 bases). This clonotype was obtained from a middle-aged man who received an inactivated influenza vaccine. Sequenced here: PBMCs from blood, sampled about 5 days after vaccination. The CDR3 sequence is CASSFLDFDPGELFF. The CDR3 nucleotides are TGTGCCAGCAGTTTTCTGGACTTCGATCCGGGGGAGCTGTTTTTT.